This T cell receptor beta chain was identified in a study of T cells in localized non-small cell lung cancer. For this clone: At one boundary the junction diverges from the germline segment, which might be a read error.

Germline-derived CDR1 and CDR2 are SGHNT and YENEEA. This CDR3 has 14 amino acids. The protocol was immunoSEQ multiplex PCR, while the TCRdb copy is restricted to in-frame clones and leaves out a portion. The sample consists of over 3,500 clones, under 30% of them appearing once. This chain links TRBV11-3 with TRBJ2-7, with TRBD2 as a possible D gene (5 bases). The material was lung tumor tissue, obtained before any cancer treatment. The clonotype comes from a woman aged 35-75 years with stage I lung adenocarcinoma. The CDR3 region has the DNA TGTGCCAGCAGCCTAGACTACCTAATGCGGGAGCAGTACTTC. It is translated as CASSLDYLMREQYF.